This entry lists 21 T cell receptor beta chains sequenced from one sample in a study of OX40 agonist ivuxolimab in advanced cancers. Sequencing was performed with immunoSEQ multiplex PCR; in TCRdb, only in-frame clones are kept and a portion is missing. The table lists some 87,000 clones, 94% of them singletons. Material: CD4+ or CD8+ T cells sorted from blood, obtained in a trial of the OX40 agonist ivuxolimab. The receptors were sampled from an adult with an advanced solid tumor such as melanoma, head and neck, liver or kidney cancer.

The chain couples TRBV25-1 to TRBJ2-1, with 10 bases identical to TRBD2. This CDR3 has 16 residues. V was pared by 6 bases and J by 8 bases, with 13 bases of the junction left unmatched. CDR1 and CDR2 from the germline V gene are MGHDK and SYGVNS. CDR3 sequence reads: CASSPLAGEWGDEQFF. The CDR3 bases are TGTGCCAGCAGCCCTCTAGCGGGAGAATGGGGCGATGAGCAGTTCTTC.

This sequence joins TRBV5-1 and TRBJ2-3; D gene ambiguous. Germline V gives CDR1 SGHRS, CDR2 YFSETQ. Trimming shortened V by 2 bases and J by 0 bases, and 1 base separated the two germline ends. The CDR3 length is 12 residues. CDR3 in DNA: TGCGCCAGCAGCTTTAGCACAGATACGCAGTATTTT. Protein product: CASSFSTDTQYF.

The chain has TRBV4-3 and TRBJ1-2, with D perhaps TRBD1 (5 bases). Germline V lookup: CDR1 LGHNA, CDR2 YSLEER. Trimming shortened V by 7 bases and J by 1 base, and 16 bases separated the two germline ends. This CDR3 contains 15 residues. The CDR3 coding sequence is TGCGCCAGCACACCAGCCCGGGGGGTTAACTATGGCTACACCTTC. It encodes CASTPARGVNYGYTF.

By frequency in the sample, this clone is medium-sized (0.01 to 0.1%). The chain combines TRBV5-6 with TRBJ2-7; D possibly corresponds to TRBD2 (5 bases). This CDR3 comprises 15 residues. The V end lost 0 bases, the J end lost 0 bases, and 10 bases lay between the germline ends. Germline V gene data show CDR1 as SGHDT and CDR2 as YYEEEE. The CDR3 here is CASSLGPGGSYEQYF. For the CDR3, the DNA is TGTGCCAGCAGCTTGGGCCCCGGAGGCTCCTACGAGCAGTACTTC.

The J gene is TRBJ2-7, the V gene TRBV27; no clear D gene. CDR1 is MNHEY and CDR2 is SMNVEV in the germline V gene (reference sequence). The CDR3 loop spans 13 amino acids. The V end was cut by 3 bases, the J end by 7 bases, with 13 bases between. CDR3 sequence (DNA): TGTGCCAGCAGTTTTGTAAGGGAAAAGGAGCAGTACTTC. Residues: CASSFVREKEQYF.

Regarding this clone: The identical CDR3 is also encoded by other nucleotide sequences in the sample. The rearrangement uses TRBV4-3 and TRBJ2-7, with D possibly matching TRBD2 (6 bases). V lost 0 bases to trimming and J lost 2 bases, with 11 bases between them. The V gene's germline CDR1 is LGHNA and CDR2 YSLEER. This CDR3 is built from 15 residues. CDR3 sequence (DNA): TGCGCCAGCAGCCAAGATCGAGCGGGCCCCTACGAGCAGTACTTC. Translating gives CASSQDRAGPYEQYF.

The rearrangement uses TRBV28 and TRBJ2-7, with D unclear. Per the germline V gene, CDR1 is MDHEN and CDR2 is SYDVKM. The V gene lost 2 bases and the J gene lost 3 bases, with 8 bases spanning the gap. CDR3 length equals 13 residues. The CDR3 DNA reads as TGTGCCAGCAGTTTAACACCCATCTACGAGCAGTACTTC. Protein sequence: CASSLTPIYEQYF. The whole variable domain, filled in from reference TRBV28 and TRBJ2-7, reads DVKVTQSSRYLVKRTGEKVFLECVQDMDHENMFWYRQDPGLGLRLIYFSYDVKMKEKGDIPEGYSVSREKKERFSLILESASTNQTSMYLCASSLTPIYEQYFGPGTRLTVT.

This clone is a singleton in its sample. The rearrangement uses TRBV7-8 and TRBJ2-5; D call uncertain. CDR3 size: 15 residues. Per the germline V gene, CDR1 is SGHVS and CDR2 is FQNEAQ. V shed 4 bases and J shed 1 base, with 13 bases lying between them. In DNA form, the CDR3 reads TGTGCCAGCAGCTATAACCCTAGATTCCAAGAGACCCAGTACTTC. Amino acid sequence: CASSYNPRFQETQYF.

CDR3 sequence (DNA): TGTGCCAGCAGCACAACACCGAACACTGAAGCTTTCTTT. Translation: CASSTTPNTEAFF. The chain employs TRBV7-6 and TRBJ1-1, with D hard to call. Germline CDR1 is SGHVS and CDR2 is FNYEAQ. V was shortened by 5 bases and J by 1 base, with 8 bases between the two germline ends. The CDR3 is made up of 13 amino acids. The full variable domain, completed using reference TRBV7-6 and TRBJ1-1, is GAGVSQSPRYKVTKRGQDVALRCDPISGHVSLYWYRQALGQGPEFLTYFNYEAQQDKSGLPNDRFSAERPEGSISTLTIQRTEQRDSAMYRCASSTTPNTEAFFGQGTRLTVV.

By share of the sample, this clone is medium-sized. J is TRBJ2-7 and V is TRBV4-2; a weak D match, TRBD2 (6 bases). V was shortened by 0 bases and J by 0 bases, with 12 bases between the two germline ends. The CDR3 totals 16 residues. Germline V gene data show CDR1 as LGHNA and CDR2 as YNFKEQ. The CDR3 region has the DNA TGTGCCAGCAGCCAAGATCCGGGAGACAGCTCCTACGAGCAGTACTTC. Translation gives CASSQDPGDSSYEQYF.

This rearrangement joins TRBV13 to TRBJ1-4; TRBD1 agrees at 9 bases. CDR1 and CDR2 (germline): PRHDT, FYEKMQ (reference sequence). Unmatched junction bases numbered 8, after V lost 2 bases and J lost 7 bases. The CDR3 is made up of 16 amino acids. The CDR3 sequence: CASSLFFDRGGEKLFF. The DNA of the CDR3 is TGTGCCAGCAGCTTATTCTTCGACAGGGGGGGTGAAAAACTGTTTTTT.

The J gene is TRBJ2-3, the V gene TRBV4-3, with D perhaps matching TRBD2 (5 bases). This CDR3 contains 17 residues. V dropped 2 bases and J dropped 2 bases, with 17 bases sitting between them. CDR1 and CDR2 (germline): LGHNA, YSLEER. CDR3 amino acids: CASSQHYRSGITDTQYF. The DNA for the CDR3 is TGCGCCAGCAGCCAACACTACCGATCGGGAATCACAGATACGCAGTATTTT.

The rearrangement joins TRBV10-3 to TRBJ2-5; D perhaps matches TRBD2 (6 bases). The J call could be wrong; TRBJ2-7 is a better fit for the DNA end. The germline V gene has CDR1 ENHRY and CDR2 SYGVKD. The CDR3 length is 14 residues. The CDR3 region is CAISESRGLYEQYF. The CDR3 DNA follows: TGTGCCATCAGTGAGTCGCGGGGACTCTACGAGCAGTACTTC.

The V gene is TRBV9, the J gene TRBJ2-7, with a tentative D call TRBD2 (6 bases). The length of the CDR3 is 13 residues. V lost 7 bases and J lost 1, with 12 bases in between. Germline values: CDR1 SGDLS, CDR2 YYNGEE. The CDR3 is CASRRDGSYEQYF. CDR3 DNA sequence: TGTGCCAGCCGGCGGGATGGTTCCTACGAGCAGTACTTC.

The rearrangement joins TRBV28 to TRBJ1-1, with 9 bases that match TRBD1. CDR1 is MDHEN and CDR2 is SYDVKM in the germline V gene. There are 17 residues in the CDR3. The V gene end was trimmed by 3 bases and the J gene end by 0 bases; junction bases not matched to a gene: 8. The CDR3 DNA follows: TGTGCCAGCAGTTTCCACCGGACAGGGGAATTGAACACTGAAGCTTTCTTT. Residues: CASSFHRTGELNTEAFF.

This rearrangement joins TRBV30 to TRBJ2-1; perhaps TRBD2 as D (5 bases). The V end was cut by 4 bases, the J end by 0 bases, with 16 bases between. From germline, CDR1 is GTSNPN and CDR2 SVGIG (reference sequence). The CDR3 consists of 16 residues. The DNA of the CDR3 is TGTGCCTGGACTATGGACTTTCCTAGCTCCTACAATGAGCAGTTCTTC. Translating it yields CAWTMDFPSSYNEQFF.

V usage is TRBV4-1 and J usage is TRBJ2-1; 12 bases line up with TRBD2. CDR3 length equals 15 residues. Germline loops: CDR1 MGHRA, CDR2 YSYEKL. J gave up 8 bases and V 4 bases, and 6 bases lay outside the gene matches. CDR3 bases: TGCGCCAGCAGCCTGGGACTAGCGGGTAATGATGAGCAGTTCTTC. Translation: CASSLGLAGNDEQFF.

The chain combines TRBV7-9 with TRBJ1-2; D unresolved. The CDR3 covers 13 residues. V was pared by 2 bases and J by 8 bases, with 12 bases between. Germline CDR1 SEHNR, CDR2 FQNEAQ (reference sequence). The CDR3 is CASSLTAVRGYTF. CDR3 bases: TGTGCCAGCAGCTTAACAGCCGTAAGGGGCTACACCTTC.

This chain uses TRBV27 with TRBJ2-5; 7 bases are shared with TRBD2. The V gene end was trimmed by 5 bases and the J gene end by 1 base; junction bases not matched to a gene: 4. CDR3 size: 14 residues. Germline CDR1 MNHEY, CDR2 SMNVEV (reference sequence). The DNA of the CDR3 is TGTGCCAGCAGTCAGAGCGGGACCCAAGAGACCCAGTACTTC. Translated: CASSQSGTQETQYF.

The V call is TRBV27, the J call TRBJ2-3; D remains ambiguous. V shed 8 bases and J shed 2 bases, with 8 bases lying between them. The germline V gene has CDR1 MNHEY and CDR2 SMNVEV (reference sequence). The CDR3 has 12 amino acids. This CDR3 reads CASLGVTDTQYF. CDR3 bases: TGTGCCAGCCTTGGCGTCACAGATACGCAGTATTTT.

This chain connects TRBV7-3 to TRBJ1-1; maybe TRBD1 (6 bases). This CDR3 is 16 amino acids long. Trimming took 5 bases from V and 0 from J, leaving 16 bases between them. Germline CDR1 SGHTA, CDR2 FQGTGA. The CDR3 coding sequence is TGTGCCAGCAGCCCCTCGACAGGATTTATGAACACTGAAGCTTTCTTT. Amino acid sequence: CASSPSTGFMNTEAFF. The full variable domain, in which reference TRBV7-3 and TRBJ1-1 provide the parts outside the CDR3, is GAGVSQTPSNKVTEKGKYVELRCDPISGHTALYWYRQSLGQGPEFLIYFQGTGAADDSGLPNDRFFAVRPEGSVSTLKIQRTERGDSAVYLCASSPSTGFMNTEAFFGQGTRLTVV.